Shown below are 25 T cell receptor beta chains from a single sample sequenced in a study of immune cell composition in non-small cell lung cancer. This table comes from immunoSEQ multiplex PCR, and its TCRdb copy is limited to in-frame clones, with some not included. The profile shows roughly 3,000 clones, 55% to 75% of them singletons. The sample taken for sequencing was lung tumor tissue. These receptors were taken from a human donor with non-small cell lung cancer.

The CDR3 sequence: CASSQAGSGNQPQHF. The CDR3 DNA sequence: TGTGCCAGCAGCCAAGCAGGGTCCGGCAATCAGCCCCAGCATTTT. The chain couples TRBV14 to TRBJ1-5, with D possibly matching TRBD1 (5 bases). Deletions cut 1 base from V and 2 bases from J, with 9 bases between. CDR3 length equals 15 residues. Germline V CDR1 and CDR2: SGHDN, FVKESK.

The chain is built from TRBV9 and TRBJ1-5; the D gene is possibly TRBD1 (5 bases). V gave up 0 bases and J gave up 3 bases, with 7 bases separating them. The CDR3 runs to 14 residues. Looked up from germline, CDR1 is SGDLS and CDR2 is YYNGEE. CDR3 amino acids: CASSVGGPNQPQHF. The DNA for the CDR3 is TGTGCCAGCAGCGTAGGGGGCCCCAATCAGCCCCAGCATTTT.

The genes are TRBV9 and TRBJ2-3; 14 positions match TRBD2. Trimming removed 4 bases from V and 1 base from J; junction bases left unmatched: 8. The germline V gene has CDR1 SGDLS and CDR2 YYNGEE. This CDR3 is built from 18 residues. CDR3 sequence (DNA): TGTGCCAGCAGCAACCGACTAGCGGGAGGGCCTGGCACAGATACGCAGTATTTT. It encodes CASSNRLAGGPGTDTQYF.

The chain couples TRBV2 to TRBJ1-1; 7 bases line up with TRBD1. V was clipped by 0 bases and J by 0 bases; unmatched bases: 4. This CDR3 spans 16 amino acids. From germline, CDR1 is SNHLY and CDR2 FYNNEI. This CDR3 is CASSEAIGTVNTEAFF. CDR3 in DNA: TGTGCCAGCAGTGAAGCAATCGGGACAGTGAACACTGAAGCTTTCTTT. Looking up the rest from reference TRBV2 and TRBJ1-1 gives the full variable domain: EPEVTQTPSHQVTQMGQEVILRCVPISNHLYFYWYRQILGQKVEFLVSFYNNEISEKSEIFDDQFSVERPDGSNFTLKIRSTKLEDSAMYFCASSEAIGTVNTEAFFGQGTRLTVV.

CDR3 nucleotides: TGTGCCAGCAGCTTAGATGGACCGGGGGGCTACACCTTC. Protein product: CASSLDGPGGYTF. The chain is built from TRBV11-2 and TRBJ1-2; the D is unclear. V lost 0 bases and J 8 bases, leaving 10 bases between the germline ends. The CDR3 runs to 13 residues. Germline assignment: CDR1 SGHAT and CDR2 FQNNGV.

V gene TRBV4-3 combines with J gene TRBJ2-7, with D tentatively TRBD1 (5 bases). Trimming took off 0 bases at V and 2 bases at J, with 5 bases between the two ends. CDR1 is LGHNA and CDR2 is YSLEER in the germline V gene. CDR3 size: 13 residues. CDR3 loop: CASSQETAYEQYF. CDR3 in DNA: TGCGCCAGCAGCCAAGAGACAGCCTACGAGCAGTACTTC.

In DNA, the CDR3 is TGTGCCAGCAGCTTAGCCGATCAGGGGGCTGGTGGCTACACCTTC. It codes for CASSLADQGAGGYTF. The genes are TRBV11-3 and TRBJ1-2, with 8 bases identical to TRBD1. Germline V gene data show CDR1 as SGHNT and CDR2 as YENEEA. The J segment lost 7 bases and the V segment lost 1 base, leaving 8 bases of the junction unmatched. CDR3 length: 15 amino acids. Full variable domain (outside the CDR3, taken from reference TRBV11-3 and TRBJ1-2): EAGVVQSPRYKIIEKKQPVAFWCNPISGHNTLYWYLQNLGQGPELLIRYENEEAVDDSQLPKDRFSAERLKGVDSTLKIQPAELGDSAVYLCASSLADQGAGGYTFGSGTRLTVV.

V gene TRBV18 combines with J gene TRBJ1-5, with D maybe TRBD1 (5 bases). The V and J ends lost 6 bases and 1 base respectively, with 16 bases between them. The CDR3 has 16 residues. Germline CDR1 KGHSH, CDR2 LQKENI. The CDR3 loop reads CASSSGEGFSNQPQHF. CDR3 DNA sequence: TGTGCCAGCTCCTCGGGGGAGGGGTTCAGCAATCAGCCCCAGCATTTT. Full variable domain (outside the CDR3, taken from reference TRBV18 and TRBJ1-5): NAGVMQNPRHLVRRRGQEARLRCSPMKGHSHVYWYRQLPEEGLKFMVYLQKENIIDESGMPKERFSAEFPKEGPSILRIQQVVRGDSAAYFCASSSGEGFSNQPQHFGDGTRLSIL.

The genes are TRBV11-3 and TRBJ1-5; TRBD1 is a possible D gene (5 bases). The CDR3 covers 16 residues. Trimming shortened V by 5 bases and J by 0 bases, and 14 bases separated the two germline ends. Per the germline V gene, CDR1 is SGHNT and CDR2 is YENEEA. The CDR3 here is CASSLGGVYSNQPQHF. The CDR3 DNA reads TGTGCCAGCAGCCTTGGAGGGGTTTATAGCAATCAGCCCCAGCATTTT.

This rearrangement joins TRBV18 to TRBJ2-7; D is possibly TRBD2 (5 bases). Trimming cost V 6 bases and J 2 bases, with 14 bases left between them. Germline values: CDR1 KGHSH, CDR2 LQKENI. The CDR3 is 14 amino acids. CDR3 in amino acids: CASSRGAVTYEQYF. CDR3 in DNA: TGTGCCAGCTCCCGGGGAGCAGTGACCTACGAGCAGTACTTC.

This chain connects TRBV14 to TRBJ2-1; D uncertain. V was cut by 4 bases and J by 3 bases, with 7 bases left in between. CDR1 and CDR2 (germline): SGHDN, FVKESK. This CDR3 is built from 13 residues. CDR3 amino acids: CASSPDFYNEQFF. The CDR3 coding sequence is TGTGCCAGCAGCCCTGACTTCTACAATGAGCAGTTCTTC.

The chain uses TRBV12-5 and TRBJ1-1; TRBD1 is a possible D gene (5 bases). The CDR3 totals 15 residues. V shed 5 bases and J shed 0 bases, with 13 bases lying between them. Germline CDR1 is LGHNT and CDR2 is FRNRAP. CDR3 protein: CASGPPRAMNTEAFF. Here the CDR3 DNA reads TGTGCTAGTGGTCCCCCCAGGGCTATGAACACTGAAGCTTTCTTT.

This clone has more than one count but fewer than ten. The chain joins TRBV5-6 to TRBJ1-5, with D tentatively TRBD1 (5 bases). Germline lookup yields CDR1 SGHDT and CDR2 YYEEEE. This CDR3 is 14 amino acids long. Trimming took 0 bases from V and 1 from J, leaving 5 bases between them. The CDR3 DNA reads as TGTGCCAGCAGCTTGGCAGGGAGCAATCAGCCCCAGCATTTT. Its protein product is CASSLAGSNQPQHF.

This clone was counted a few times. The chain combines TRBV5-1 with TRBJ1-1; 7 nucleotides match TRBD1. The V and J ends lost 3 bases and 1 base, in that order; junction bases with no gene match: 3. The germline V gene has CDR1 SGHRS and CDR2 YFSETQ. The CDR3 runs to 14 residues. The CDR3 reads CASSSGQPNTEAFF. CDR3 coding DNA: TGCGCCAGCAGCTCGGGACAGCCGAACACTGAAGCTTTCTTT.

This clone came up a few times. The gene calls are TRBV19 and TRBJ1-5, with TRBD1 matching over 8 bases. This CDR3 comprises 15 residues. After removal of 6 bases from V and 2 bases from J, the junction contained 6 bases not matched to a gene. CDR1 is LNHDA, CDR2 SQIVND, per germline (reference sequence). The CDR3 protein is CASSTGGSGNQPQHF. Here the CDR3 DNA reads TGTGCCAGTAGCACAGGGGGAAGTGGCAATCAGCCCCAGCATTTT. Looking up the rest from reference TRBV19 and TRBJ1-5 gives the full variable domain: DGGITQSPKYLFRKEGQNVTLSCEQNLNHDAMYWYRQDPGQGLRLIYYSQIVNDFQKGDIAEGYSVSREKKESFPLTVTSAQKNPTAFYLCASSTGGSGNQPQHFGDGTRLSIL.

This clone is a singleton in its sample. This rearrangement joins TRBV6-6 to TRBJ1-2, with D tentatively TRBD1 (5 bases). Germline-derived CDR1 and CDR2 are MNHNY and SVGAGI (reference sequence). The CDR3 covers 16 residues. Between the trimmed V and J ends, which lost 0 bases and 1 base, there was a span of 12 bases. The CDR3 region is CASSYSPQDVNYGYTF. The CDR3 DNA follows: TGTGCCAGCAGTTACTCGCCACAGGACGTTAACTATGGCTACACCTTC.

The rearrangement links TRBV5-4 to TRBJ2-5; 10 nucleotides line up with TRBD1. V lost 4 bases to trimming and J lost 5 bases; unmatched junction nucleotides: 5. CDR1 SGHNT and CDR2 YYREEE come from the germline V gene (reference sequence). This CDR3 is built from 14 residues. The CDR3 protein is CASSQGQGRETQYF. In DNA form, the CDR3 reads TGTGCCAGCAGCCAGGGACAGGGGCGGGAGACCCAGTACTTC.

The CDR3 DNA sequence: TGTGCCAGCAGCCACGGGGGGGCGGGCGGCTACACCTTC. Translated, it gives CASSHGGAGGYTF. This chain joins TRBV6-4 and TRBJ1-2; D possibly corresponds to TRBD1 (6 bases). CDR1 is MRHNA, CDR2 SNTAGT, per germline. V shed 6 bases and J shed 8 bases, with 16 bases lying between them. The CDR3 has 13 residues.

This sequence joins TRBV10-3 and TRBJ2-5, with TRBD2 as a possible D gene (6 bases). CDR1 and CDR2 from the germline V gene are ENHRY and SYGVKD. The ends were cut back, 4 bases at V and 3 bases at J, with 12 bases in the middle. The CDR3 loop spans 14 amino acids. CDR3 bases: TGTGCCATCAGTGTACACAGACTAGAAGAGACCCAGTACTTC. Its translation is CAISVHRLEETQYF.

In this sample, this clone is hyperexpanded. The V call is TRBV29-1, the J call TRBJ2-7; 8 nucleotides align to TRBD1. Germline loops: CDR1 SQVTM, CDR2 ANQGSEA. V was clipped by 7 bases and J by 1 base; unmatched bases: 9. There are 14 residues in the CDR3. CDR3 nucleotides: TGCAGCGCTGGTGGGACAGGAATTTCCTACGAGCAGTACTTC. Protein product: CSAGGTGISYEQYF.

The J gene is TRBJ2-7, the V gene TRBV5-4; D might be TRBD2 (6 bases). The germline V and J ends were trimmed by 0 bases and 1 base, with 11 bases remaining between them. Germline V gene sequence: CDR1 SGHNT, CDR2 YYREEE (reference sequence). This CDR3 has 15 amino acids. The CDR3 DNA is TGTGCCAGCAGCTTGGGCCCTGGGGGGTCCTACGAGCAGTACTTC. The encoded protein is CASSLGPGGSYEQYF.

This sequence joins TRBV27 and TRBJ2-3; D gene ambiguous. Germline V gene sequence: CDR1 MNHEY, CDR2 SMNVEV (reference sequence). V was pared by 4 bases and J by 2 bases, with 10 bases between. There are 14 residues in the CDR3. The CDR3 bases are TGTGCCAGCAGTTCCGTCTCACACACAGATACGCAGTATTTT. Translated: CASSSVSHTDTQYF.

V gene TRBV5-1 combines with J gene TRBJ2-7, with a tentative D call TRBD1 (5 bases). Per the germline V gene, CDR1 is SGHRS and CDR2 is YFSETQ. Trimming pared 1 base from V and 5 bases from J, leaving 13 bases between. The CDR3 spans 14 residues. CDR3 nucleotide sequence: TGCGCCAGCAGCTTGTCCCCGTTAGGGGACGAGCAGTACTTC. It translates to CASSLSPLGDEQYF.

The V gene is TRBV30, the J gene TRBJ2-7; maybe TRBD2 (6 bases). V was shortened by 5 bases and J by 2 bases, with 16 bases between the two germline ends. Germline V gene lookup returns CDR1 GTSNPN and CDR2 SVGIG (reference sequence). The CDR3 totals 14 residues. CDR3: CAWGGNIVPYEQYF. Here the CDR3 DNA reads TGTGCCTGGGGGGGGAACATCGTACCCTACGAGCAGTACTTC.

This chain joins TRBV5-1 and TRBJ2-1; 14 positions agree with TRBD2. In germline, CDR1 is SGHRS, CDR2 YFSETQ. V shed 2 bases and J 7 bases; nucleotides not matched to a gene: 11. The CDR3 contains 18 residues. The CDR3 protein is CASSFRGLAGASGNEQFF. The CDR3 DNA reads as TGCGCCAGCAGCTTTAGGGGACTAGCGGGGGCCTCTGGGAATGAGCAGTTCTTC.